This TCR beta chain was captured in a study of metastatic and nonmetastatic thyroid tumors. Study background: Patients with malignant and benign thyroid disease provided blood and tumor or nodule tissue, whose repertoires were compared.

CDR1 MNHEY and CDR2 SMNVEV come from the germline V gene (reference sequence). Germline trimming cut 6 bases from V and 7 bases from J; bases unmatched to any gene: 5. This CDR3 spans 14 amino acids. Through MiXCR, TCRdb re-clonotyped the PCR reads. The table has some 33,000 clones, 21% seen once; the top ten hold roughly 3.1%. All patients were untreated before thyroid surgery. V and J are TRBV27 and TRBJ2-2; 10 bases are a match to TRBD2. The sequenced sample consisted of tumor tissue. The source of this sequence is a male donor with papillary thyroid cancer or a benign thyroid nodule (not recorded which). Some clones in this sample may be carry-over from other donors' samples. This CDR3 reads CASRTERGGGELFF. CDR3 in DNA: TGTGCCAGCAGGACGGAGCGGGGGGGCGGGGAGCTGTTTTTT.